This T cell receptor (beta chain) appears in the sequencing data of a study of Graves' ophthalmopathy and Graves' hyperthyroidism. This clonotype was seen ten or more times. Over 18 months of follow-up, stable hyperthyroidism required that no ophthalmopathy appear. Aged 18 to 65, hyperthyroidism patients had been newly diagnosed, with under 2 months' duration. Approximately 10 ml of fresh blood yielded the PBMCs by density gradient. Amplification targeted the TCR beta CDR3 regions, with RNA transcripts as the source material. The library came from an HTBI-primed first-round RT-PCR and a second-round multiplex PCR. MiXCR was run by TCRdb on the multiplex PCR reads, yielding one entry per CDR3 protein. The sample includes hundreds of thousands of distinct CDR3 sequences, 20% to 25% of them seen just once. Trimming removed 2 bases at V and 5 bases at J, with 6 bases between. This CDR3 is built from 12 residues.

This chain joins TRBV12-3 or TRBV12-4 and TRBJ1-2; D is undetermined. The TCR comes from a woman aged 18-29 years with stable Graves' hyperthyroidism. Some clones in this sample may be carry-over from other donors' samples. Sequenced sample: peripheral blood. Here the CDR3 DNA reads TGTGCCAGCAGTTTAACGTTGTATGGCTACACCTTC. It encodes CASSLTLYGYTF.